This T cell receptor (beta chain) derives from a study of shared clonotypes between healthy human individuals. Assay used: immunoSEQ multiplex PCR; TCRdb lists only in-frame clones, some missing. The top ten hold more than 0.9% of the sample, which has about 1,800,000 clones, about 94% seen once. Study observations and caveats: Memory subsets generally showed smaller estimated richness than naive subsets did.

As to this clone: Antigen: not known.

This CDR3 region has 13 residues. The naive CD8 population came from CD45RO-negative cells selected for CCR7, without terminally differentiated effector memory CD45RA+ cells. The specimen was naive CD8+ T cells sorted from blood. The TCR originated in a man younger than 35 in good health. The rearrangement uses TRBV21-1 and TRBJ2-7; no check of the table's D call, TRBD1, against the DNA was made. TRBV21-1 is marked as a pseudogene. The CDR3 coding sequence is TGTGCCAGCAGCAATAGCACAGGGGACGTGCAGTACTTC. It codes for CASSNSTGDVQYF.